Shown below are 21 T cell receptor beta chains from a single sample sequenced in a study of blood T cell repertoires in COVID-19. Profiling relied on immunoSEQ multiplex PCR, and the TCRdb table lists in-frame clones only, not all of them. The sample consists of about 310,000 clones, around 91% of them appearing once. Sequencing used PBMCs or T cells enriched from blood (not recorded which). Source of these receptors: a woman in her 40s who had recovered from COVID-19.

The chain has TRBV6-4 and TRBJ2-1; 7 positions agree with TRBD2. The V gene's germline CDR1 is MRHNA and CDR2 SNTAGT. The CDR3 is 15 amino acids. V shed 8 bases, J shed 8 bases, and the junction held 15 bases outside the gene matches. The CDR3 sequence is CASSASAGAPDEQFF. Here the CDR3 DNA reads TGTGCCAGCTCTGCCTCCGCGGGAGCCCCAGATGAGCAGTTCTTC.

The CDR3 DNA reads as TGTGCCAGCAGACGCGGACTAGATGATGAGCAGTTCTTC. Amino acids: CASRRGLDDEQFF. The chain links TRBV6-5 to TRBJ2-1, with 7 bases aligning to TRBD2. Germline trimming cut 6 bases from V and 8 bases from J; bases unmatched to any gene: 7. Germline loops: CDR1 MNHEY, CDR2 SVGAGI. The CDR3 runs to 13 residues.

The chain has TRBV7-9 and TRBJ2-7; 7 nucleotides align to TRBD1. CDR3 length: 15 residues. Losses at the gene ends were 6 bases for V and 3 bases for J; bases not matched to a gene: 11. Per the germline V gene, CDR1 is SEHNR and CDR2 is FQNEAQ (reference sequence). The CDR3 loop reads CASSFDREANYEQYF. CDR3 sequence (DNA): TGTGCCAGCAGTTTTGACAGGGAAGCTAACTACGAGCAGTACTTC.

J is TRBJ1-5 and V is TRBV7-2; a weak D match, TRBD1 (6 bases). V gave up 1 base and J gave up 3 bases, with 13 bases separating them. This CDR3 has 16 amino acids. CDR1 is SGHTA, CDR2 FQGNSA, per germline. CDR3 sequence reads: CASSLVGQGHNQPQHF. The CDR3 DNA reads TGTGCCAGCAGCTTAGTGGGGCAGGGGCACAATCAGCCCCAGCATTTT.

The rearrangement links TRBV5-1 to TRBJ2-3; D is unresolved. CDR3 size: 11 residues. Looked up from germline, CDR1 is SGHRS and CDR2 is YFSETQ. With 6 bases removed from V and 6 bases from J, the gap between germline ends came to 8 bases. The CDR3 sequence: CASTSGDTQYF. DNA for the CDR3: TGCGCCAGCACTTCCGGGGATACGCAGTATTTT.

The chain employs TRBV5-6 and TRBJ2-3; possibly TRBD2 for D (6 bases). From germline, CDR1 is SGHDT and CDR2 YYEEEE. The CDR3 length is 14 residues. Trimming stripped 1 base from V and 1 base from J, with 7 bases between. The DNA for the CDR3 is TGTGCCAGCAGCTTGCCGGGGGGCACAGATACGCAGTATTTT. Protein sequence: CASSLPGGTDTQYF. The variable domain in full, completed from reference TRBV5-6 and TRBJ2-3, reads DAGVTQSPTHLIKTRGQQVTLRCSPKSGHDTVSWYQQALGQGPQFIFQYYEEEERQRGNFPDRFSGHQFPNYSSELNVNALLLGDSALYLCASSLPGGTDTQYFGPGTRLTVL.

The V call is TRBV7-8, the J call TRBJ1-5, with 7 bases that match TRBD1. CDR1 and CDR2 from the germline V gene are SGHVS and FQNEAQ. The CDR3 runs to 14 residues. The V segment lost 6 bases and the J segment 4 bases; nucleotides outside the gene matches: 6. The CDR3 nucleotides are TGTGCCAGCAGACAAACAGGGGTGAATCAGCCCCAGCATTTT. Its protein product is CASRQTGVNQPQHF. The full variable domain, with the rest looked up from reference TRBV7-8 and TRBJ1-5, is GAGVSQSPRYKVAKRGQDVALRCDPISGHVSLFWYQQALGQGPEFLTYFQNEAQLDKSGLPSDRFFAERPEGSVSTLKIQRTQQEDSAVYLCASRQTGVNQPQHFGDGTRLSIL.

V and J are TRBV19 and TRBJ2-7, with D perhaps TRBD1 (6 bases). Trimming left V 5 bases short and J 11 bases short, with 19 bases between. CDR1 is LNHDA and CDR2 is SQIVND in the germline V gene (reference sequence). This CDR3 has 13 amino acids. CDR3 loop: CASSYGQRAVKYF. The CDR3 nucleotides read TGTGCCAGTAGTTACGGACAGCGAGCGGTGAAGTACTTC.

The rearrangement uses TRBV28 and TRBJ1-5, with D possibly being TRBD1 (6 bases). The CDR3 has 16 amino acids. In germline, CDR1 is MDHEN, CDR2 SYDVKM. V was shortened by 5 bases and J by 1 base, with 15 bases between the two germline ends. CDR3 amino acids: CASSLQGPASNQPQHF. CDR3 in DNA: TGTGCCAGCAGTCTACAGGGCCCCGCAAGCAATCAGCCCCAGCATTTT. Full variable domain (remainder filled in from reference TRBV28 and TRBJ1-5): DVKVTQSSRYLVKRTGEKVFLECVQDMDHENMFWYRQDPGLGLRLIYFSYDVKMKEKGDIPEGYSVSREKKERFSLILESASTNQTSMYLCASSLQGPASNQPQHFGDGTRLSIL.

The chain carries TRBV19 and TRBJ2-5; 8 positions match TRBD2. The CDR3 runs to 15 residues. Trimming at V came to 6 bases and at J to 0 bases, leaving 6 bases not matched to a gene. The germline gives CDR1 LNHDA, CDR2 SQIVND (reference sequence). The CDR3 DNA sequence: TGTGCCAGTAGCCCGGGAGGGGGGCACCAAGAGACCCAGTACTTC. Encoded protein: CASSPGGGHQETQYF.

This chain's CDR3 is CASSPVGVRYGYTF. The CDR3 DNA is TGTGCCAGCAGCCCTGTAGGAGTGAGGTATGGCTACACCTTC. The gene calls are TRBV3-1 (or the pseudogene TRBV3-2) and TRBJ1-2; D unclear. V was trimmed by 4 bases and J by 5 bases, leaving 14 bases between them. The germline V gene encodes CDR1 LGHDT and CDR2 YNNKEL (reference sequence). CDR3 length: 14 amino acids.

The genes are TRBV9 and TRBJ2-1, with D possibly matching TRBD2 (6 bases). The CDR3 consists of 15 residues. Trimming cost V 0 bases and J 3 bases, with 10 bases left between them. CDR1 and CDR2 (germline): SGDLS, YYNGEE. CDR3 region: CASSVGLGGYNEQFF. The CDR3 DNA follows: TGTGCCAGCAGCGTAGGTTTGGGGGGCTACAATGAGCAGTTCTTC.

The chain has TRBV9 and TRBJ2-1, with 11 bases that match TRBD2. This CDR3 is 15 amino acids long. The germline V gene has CDR1 SGDLS and CDR2 YYNGEE. With 0 bases clipped from V and 6 bases from J, the junction kept 2 bases outside the gene matches. The CDR3 bases are TGTGCCAGCAGCGTAGAACTAGCGGGGGCCAATGAGCAGTTCTTC. Amino acids: CASSVELAGANEQFF.

This clone has only one observation. This rearrangement joins TRBV6-5 to TRBJ2-1; tentatively, D is TRBD2 (5 bases). Germline lookup yields CDR1 MNHEY and CDR2 SVGAGI. V lost 6 bases, J lost 6 bases, and 18 bases lay in between. The CDR3 runs to 15 residues. This chain's CDR3 is CASRLHGRSGNEQFF. CDR3 sequence (DNA): TGTGCCAGCAGATTACATGGCAGGAGCGGCAATGAGCAGTTCTTC.

There are a few counts of this clone. The CDR3 is CSVEGRLAGTDTQYF. CDR3 DNA: TGCAGCGTTGAGGGGCGGCTAGCGGGCACAGATACGCAGTATTTT. The rearrangement joins TRBV29-1 to TRBJ2-3, with TRBD2 matching 7 bases. The V segment lost 3 bases and the J segment 1 base; nucleotides outside the gene matches: 7. CDR1 SQVTM and CDR2 ANQGSEA come from the germline V gene. The CDR3 has 15 residues.

The chain combines TRBV11-3 with TRBJ1-2; 7 nucleotides agree with TRBD1. The CDR3 length is 17 residues. Germline CDR1 is SGHNT and CDR2 is YENEEA. Trimming took 1 base from V and 6 from J; bases not matched to a gene: 14. Here the CDR3 reads CASSLVGTDYFPNGYTF. The CDR3 region has the DNA TGTGCCAGCAGCTTAGTTGGGACAGACTACTTCCCCAATGGCTACACCTTC.

This chain uses TRBV10-2 with TRBJ2-3; D is possibly TRBD2 (6 bases). V lost 6 bases and J lost 4, with 14 bases in between. From germline, CDR1 is WSHSY and CDR2 SAAADI. This CDR3 region has 14 residues. CDR3: CASRAEGLADTQYF. The CDR3 nucleotides read TGCGCCAGCAGGGCGGAGGGCTTGGCAGATACGCAGTATTTT.

The chain has TRBV18 and TRBJ2-6; tentatively, D is TRBD1 (5 bases). Germline CDR1 reads KGHSH; CDR2 reads LQKENI. The length of the CDR3 is 19 residues. V shed 4 bases and J shed 0 bases, with 19 bases lying between them. CDR3 DNA: TGTGCCAGCTCACTATACGACAGACAGCCTAACTCTGGGGCCAACGTCCTGACTTTC. It translates to CASSLYDRQPNSGANVLTF.

In its sample, this clone was seen once. V usage is TRBV27 and J usage is TRBJ2-1, with 10 bases matching TRBD1. Germline trimming cut 2 bases from V and 7 bases from J; bases unmatched to any gene: 2. This CDR3 is 14 amino acids long. Germline V gene sequence: CDR1 MNHEY, CDR2 SMNVEV (reference sequence). The CDR3 DNA sequence: TGTGCCAGCAGTTTAAGGGGACAGGGGAATGAGCAGTTCTTC. This codes for CASSLRGQGNEQFF.

V is TRBV29-1 and J is TRBJ2-5; unclear D gene. The germline V and J ends were trimmed by 4 bases and 5 bases, with 5 bases remaining between them. The CDR3 extends over 10 amino acids. Germline CDR1 SQVTM, CDR2 ANQGSEA. CDR3 nucleotide sequence: TGCAGCGTTGGGCCTGAGACCCAGTACTTC. Translating gives CSVGPETQYF.

The J gene is TRBJ2-3, the V gene TRBV4-3; TRBD2 agrees at 14 bases. V was clipped by 4 bases and J by 5 bases; unmatched bases: 11. The CDR3 length is 18 residues. Germline CDR1 and CDR2: LGHNA and YSLEER. CDR3 nucleotides: TGCGCCAGCAGCCGAGAGCCCTCGGGACTAGCGGGAGTAGATACGCAGTATTTT. Residues: CASSREPSGLAGVDTQYF.